This T cell receptor beta chain was recovered during a study of blood T cell repertoires in COVID-19. Study-wide context: In each case, the material was cDNA or gDNA derived from T cells, B-cell-depleted T cells, or PBMCs.

V lost 0 bases, J lost 6 bases, and 12 bases lay in between. Germline V CDR1 and CDR2: SQVTM, ANQGSEA. The CDR3 length is 13 residues. Measured with immunoSEQ multiplex PCR; TCRdb has only the in-frame clones, and not every one. The sample has approximately 350,000 clones, around 88% seen once. The origin of this receptor is a man aged 25-45 years with active or convalescent COVID-19. The sequenced material came from peripheral blood. The chain links TRBV29-1 to TRBJ2-7, with D uncertain. The chain's CDR3 is CSVEDPETREQYF. Here the CDR3 DNA reads TGCAGCGTTGAAGATCCGGAGACTCGCGAGCAGTACTTC.